A selection of T cell receptor beta chains follows, all from one sample in a study of shared clonotypes between healthy human individuals. Clones were read by immunoSEQ multiplex PCR, and TCRdb kept only the in-frame ones, dropping some. Among about 2 million clones listed, 85% to 95% were seen once. The source material was naive CD8+ T cells sorted from blood. Receptors were obtained from a man in his late teens or twenties in good health. Each CDR3 is given with its conserved first and last residue. The D gene is left open where the match is weak. Rows may omit the clone size; those that give it use once, few, many or a size class.

TRBV10-3	-	-	TRBJ2-7	CAISPSYEQYF	TGTGCCATCAGTCCGTCCTACGAGCAGTACTTC
TRBV30	-	TRBD1	TRBJ1-1	CAWRDRGNTEAFF	TGTGCCTGGAGAGACAGGGGGAACACTGAAGCTTTCTTT
TRBV27	-	-	TRBJ2-1	CASSLSAQGTNEQFF	TGTGCCAGCAGTTTATCTGCGCAGGGTACGAATGAGCAGTTCTTC
TRBV5-4	-	TRBD2	TRBJ2-3	CASSLDVGEGDTQYF	TGTGCCAGCAGCTTGGATGTGGGGGAGGGAGATACGCAGTATTTT
TRBV28	-	-	TRBJ1-5	CASSYRESSNQPQHF	TGTGCCAGCAGTTACAGGGAGAGCAGCAATCAGCCCCAGCATTTT
TRBV10-2	once	TRBD1	TRBJ2-3	CATYTGQGADTQYF	TGCGCCACCTATACAGGTCAGGGGGCAGATACGCAGTATTTT
TRBV9	-	-	TRBJ1-5	CASSVDGNQPQHF	TGTGCCAGCAGCGTTGACGGGAATCAGCCCCAGCATTTT
TRBV7-6	-	-	TRBJ1-1	CASSLALDSNTEAFF	TGTGCCAGCAGCTTAGCGCTGGACTCCAACACTGAAGCTTTCTTT
TRBV28	-	TRBD2	TRBJ2-1	CASSFELAGGLEQFF	TGTGCCAGCAGTTTTGAACTAGCGGGGGGGCTTGAGCAGTTCTTC
TRBV28	-	TRBD1	TRBJ2-7	CASSFPLGQGGVYEQYF	TGTGCCAGCAGTTTTCCTTTGGGACAGGGAGGGGTCTACGAGCAGTACTTC
TRBV27	-	-	TRBJ2-5	CASSLGGLETQYF	TGTGCCAGCAGTTTAGGGGGGCTGGAGACCCAGTACTTC
TRBV6-5	-	-	TRBJ1-2	CASSSPAGEGYTF	TGTGCCAGCAGCTCACCGGCAGGGGAGGGCTACACCTTC
TRBV25-1	-	-	TRBJ2-3	CASSEQWDTQYF	TGTGCCAGCAGCGAACAGTGGGATACGCAGTATTTT
TRBV7-9	-	TRBD2	TRBJ2-1	CASSFSGRDYEQFF	TGTGCCAGCAGCTTTAGCGGGAGAGACTATGAGCAGTTCTTC
TRBV4-1	-	-	TRBJ2-2	CASSQEIANTGELFF	TGCGCCAGCAGCCAAGAGATTGCGAACACCGGGGAGCTGTTTTTT
TRBV27	-	-	TRBJ1-1	CASSWVREAFF	TGTGCCAGCAGTTGGGTCAGAGAAGCTTTCTTT
TRBV5-1	once	TRBD1	TRBJ2-3	CASSPDRGLDTQYF	TGCGCCAGCAGTCCTGACAGGGGGCTCGATACGCAGTATTTT
TRBV7-9	-	TRBD1	TRBJ1-2	CASSLEWGQTNGYTF	TGTGCCAGCAGCTTAGAATGGGGACAGACGAATGGCTACACCTTC
TRBV29-1	-	-	TRBJ1-3	CSVDMGSSGNTIYF	TGCAGCGTTGATATGGGGTCCTCTGGAAACACCATATATTTT
TRBV6-5	-	TRBD1	TRBJ2-5	CASSSGQGVWETQYF	TGTGCCAGCAGTTCCGGACAGGGGGTTTGGGAGACCCAGTACTTC
TRBV4-3	once	TRBD2	TRBJ2-5	CASSQDTPLAGIEETQYF	TGCGCCAGCAGCCAAGATACCCCGCTAGCGGGGATAGAAGAGACCCAGTACTTC
TRBV6-5	-	-	TRBJ1-2	CASSPTGTDNYGYTF	TGTGCCAGCAGTCCGACCGGGACCGATAACTATGGCTACACCTTC
TRBV7-9	-	-	TRBJ2-7	CASSLGSDEQYF	TGTGCCAGCAGCTTAGGGAGTGACGAGCAGTACTTC
TRBV9	-	TRBD1	TRBJ1-2	CASSVGQGAENYGYTF	TGTGCCAGCAGCGTAGGACAGGGAGCTGAAAACTATGGCTACACCTTC
TRBV7-9	-	TRBD1	TRBJ1-2	CASSAYSGTGYGYTF	TGTGCCAGCAGCGCGTACTCCGGGACAGGCTATGGCTACACCTTC
TRBV4-1	once	-	TRBJ2-7	CASSQVRGYEQYF	TGCGCCAGCAGCCAAGTAAGGGGCTACGAGCAGTACTTC
TRBV27	-	TRBD2	TRBJ2-3	CAVWGSGGALDTQYF	TGTGCCGTCTGGGGTAGCGGGGGGGCATTAGATACGCAGTATTTT
TRBV25-1	-	-	TRBJ1-6	CASSGGDSPLHF	TGTGCCAGCAGTGGTGGGGATTCACCCCTCCACTTT
TRBV5-4	-	-	TRBJ2-1	CASSSEWDFNEQFF	TGTGCCAGCTCCTCCGAGTGGGACTTCAATGAGCAGTTCTTC
TRBV4-1	few	-	TRBJ1-1	CASSQEPNTEAFF	TGCGCCAGCAGCCAAGAACCGAACACTGAAGCTTTCTTT
TRBV27	-	TRBD1	TRBJ2-7	CASSLLNQGDEQYF	TGTGCCAGCAGTTTATTGAACCAGGGGGACGAGCAGTACTTC
TRBV13	-	TRBD2	TRBJ2-1	CASSSIGGNEQFF	TGTGCCAGCAGCTCAATCGGGGGGAATGAGCAGTTCTTC
TRBV4-1	once	-	TRBJ2-5	CASSQEIGAFETQYF	TGCGCCAGCAGCCAAGAGATCGGGGCGTTCGAGACCCAGTACTTC
TRBV13	-	-	TRBJ1-6	CASSSRLSSGPLHF	TGTGCCAGCAGTTCTCGACTCTCATCGGGCCCCCTCCACTTT
TRBV6-5	-	TRBD1	TRBJ1-2	CASGQGINGYTF	TGTGCCAGCGGACAGGGGATTAATGGCTACACCTTC
TRBV7-9	once	-	TRBJ1-1	CASSLGGQPTEAFF	TGTGCCAGCAGCTTAGGGGGCCAGCCGACTGAAGCTTTCTTT
TRBV7-9	-	TRBD1	TRBJ2-7	CASSLNRGNEQYF	TGTGCCAGCAGCCTGAACAGGGGGAACGAGCAGTACTTC
TRBV5-1	-	TRBD1	TRBJ1-6	CASSEYRGYNSPLHF	TGCGCCAGCAGCGAGTACAGGGGATATAATTCACCCCTCCACTTT
TRBV2	-	TRBD2	TRBJ2-3	CASSEIAGGDTQYF	TGTGCCAGCAGTGAGATAGCGGGGGGGGATACGCAGTATTTT
TRBV7-9	-	-	TRBJ1-2	CASSLGGGLDYGYTF	TGTGCCAGCAGCTTAGGGGGTGGCTTGGACTATGGCTACACCTTC
TRBV9	-	TRBD1	TRBJ1-2	CASSVAPDRPLYGYTF	TGTGCCAGCAGCGTGGCCCCGGACAGGCCACTATATGGCTACACCTTC
TRBV27	-	-	TRBJ1-5	CASKLQGLGNQPQHF	TGTGCCAGCAAATTACAAGGTTTAGGCAATCAGCCCCAGCATTTT
TRBV13	-	-	TRBJ2-7	CASSLGRGISYEQYF	TGTGCCAGCAGCTTAGGGCGCGGAATCTCCTACGAGCAGTACTTC
TRBV5-6	-	TRBD2	TRBJ2-5	CASSPGLAGGVVAQYF	TGTGCCAGCAGTCCCGGACTAGCGGGGGGGGTAGTGGCCCAGTACTTC
TRBV9	-	-	TRBJ2-1	CASSVAGVDGNEQFF	TGTGCCAGCAGCGTAGCTGGGGTAGATGGCAATGAGCAGTTCTTC
TRBV2	-	TRBD1	TRBJ1-2	CASRDRGVLHGYTF	TGTGCCAGCAGGGACAGGGGCGTTCTCCATGGCTACACCTTC
TRBV4-2	-	-	TRBJ2-5	CASSSGQQETQYF	TGTGCCAGCAGCTCTGGACAACAAGAGACCCAGTACTTC
TRBV30	-	-	TRBJ2-1	CAWEQGGEQFF	TGTGCCTGGGAACAGGGAGGTGAGCAGTTCTTC
TRBV4-1	once	TRBD2	TRBJ2-7	CASSHPSSGRPSYEQYF	TGCGCCAGCAGCCACCCGTCCAGCGGGAGGCCCTCCTACGAGCAGTACTTC
TRBV27	-	-	TRBJ2-2	CASKSRDNTGELFF	TGTGCCAGCAAAAGCCGGGACAATACCGGGGAGCTGTTTTTT
TRBV7-2	-	-	TRBJ1-2	CASSLSPGGPGSGNYGYTF	TGTGCCAGCAGCTTATCCCCGGGAGGTCCTGGCTCAGGGAACTATGGCTACACCTTC
TRBV10-2	-	-	TRBJ2-1	CASSEEGYSYNEQFF	TGCGCCAGCAGTGAAGAAGGGTACTCCTACAATGAGCAGTTCTTC
TRBV4-1	-	-	TRBJ2-7	CASSQGSQGASYEQYF	TGCGCCAGCAGCCAGGGGAGTCAAGGGGCCAGCTACGAGCAGTACTTC
TRBV7-9	-	TRBD2	TRBJ2-3	CASSLLAGGLTDTQYF	TGTGCCAGCAGCCTTCTAGCGGGGGGCCTTACAGATACGCAGTATTTT